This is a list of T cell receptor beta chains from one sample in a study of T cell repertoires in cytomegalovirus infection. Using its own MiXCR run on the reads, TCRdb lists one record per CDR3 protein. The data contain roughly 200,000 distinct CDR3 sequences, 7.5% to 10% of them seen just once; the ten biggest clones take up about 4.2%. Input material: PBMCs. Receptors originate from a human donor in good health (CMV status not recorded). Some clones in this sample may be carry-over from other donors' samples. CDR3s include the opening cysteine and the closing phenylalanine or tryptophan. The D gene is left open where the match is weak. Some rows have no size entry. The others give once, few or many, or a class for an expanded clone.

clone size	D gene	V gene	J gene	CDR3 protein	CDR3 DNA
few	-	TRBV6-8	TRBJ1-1	CASSYSKLWAPTMNTEAFF	TGTGCCAGCAGTTACTCGAAACTTTGGGCACCAACCATGAACACTGAAGCTTTCTTT
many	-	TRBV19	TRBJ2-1	CASSMSRVSNEQFF	TGTGCCAGTAGTATGTCAAGGGTGAGCAATGAGCAGTTCTTC
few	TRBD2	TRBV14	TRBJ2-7	CASSHPGLAGHNYEQYF	TGTGCCAGCAGCCATCCAGGACTAGCGGGGCATAACTACGAGCAGTACTTC
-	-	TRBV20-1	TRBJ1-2	CSAIQGNGYTF	TGCAGTGCTATACAGGGAAATGGCTACACCTTC
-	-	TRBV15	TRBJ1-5	CATSTEGGWNQPQHF	TGTGCCACCAGCACCGAAGGGGGGTGGAATCAGCCCCAGCATTTT
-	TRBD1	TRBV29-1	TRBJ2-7	CGAGWDSSYEQYF	TGCGGCGCCGGGTGGGACAGCTCCTACGAGCAGTACTTC
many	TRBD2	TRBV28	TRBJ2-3	CASSFSRAGVSQDTQYF	TGTGCCAGCAGTTTCTCTAGAGCGGGGGTTTCACAGGATACGCAGTATTTT
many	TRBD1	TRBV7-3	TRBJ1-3	CASSLTISRDRISYTIYF	TGTGCCAGCAGCTTAACGATCTCCAGGGACAGGATCTCTTACACCATATATTTT
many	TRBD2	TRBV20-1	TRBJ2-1	CSASQREGRKTYNEQFF	TGCAGTGCTAGTCAGCGGGAGGGCCGAAAAACCTACAATGAGCAGTTCTTC
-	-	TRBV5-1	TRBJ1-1	CASSPEGVLNTEAFF	TGCGCCAGCAGCCCCGAGGGGGTCCTGAACACTGAAGCTTTCTTT
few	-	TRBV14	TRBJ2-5	CASSQEHAGAGFGGIGETQYF	TGTGCCAGCAGCCAAGAACACGCTGGGGCAGGGTTCGGCGGCATTGGAGAGACCCAGTACTTC
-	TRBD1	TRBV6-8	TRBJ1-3	CASTHGDRHGNTIYF	TGTGCCAGCACCCATGGGGACAGGCATGGAAACACCATATATTTT
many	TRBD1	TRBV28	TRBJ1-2	CASTSTGFNYGYTF	TGTGCCAGCACCTCGACAGGGTTTAACTATGGCTACACCTTC
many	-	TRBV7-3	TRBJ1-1	CASSPAGNTEAFF	TGTGCCAGCAGCCCCGCAGGGAACACTGAAGCTTTCTTT
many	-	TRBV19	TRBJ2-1	CASSITAGPYNEQFF	TGTGCCAGTAGTATAACGGCGGGGCCTTACAATGAGCAGTTCTTC